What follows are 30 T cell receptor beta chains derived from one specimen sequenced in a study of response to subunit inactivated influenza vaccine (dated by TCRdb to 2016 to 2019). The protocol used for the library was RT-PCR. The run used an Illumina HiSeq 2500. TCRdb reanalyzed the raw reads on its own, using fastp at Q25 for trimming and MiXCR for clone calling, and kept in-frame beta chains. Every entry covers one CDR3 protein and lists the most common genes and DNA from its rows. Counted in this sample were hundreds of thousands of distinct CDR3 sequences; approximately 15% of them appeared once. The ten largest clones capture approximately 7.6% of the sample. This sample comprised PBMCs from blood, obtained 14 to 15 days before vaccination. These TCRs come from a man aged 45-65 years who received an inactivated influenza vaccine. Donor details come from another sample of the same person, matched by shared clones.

The CDR3 bases are TGTGCCAGCAGTTTGATAGCGGGAGCCTCTGCGACCTACGAGCAGTACTTC. It codes for CASSLIAGASATYEQYF. This chain joins TRBV27 and TRBJ2-7; 9 positions agree with TRBD2. Losses at the gene ends were 3 bases for V and 2 bases for J; bases not matched to a gene: 11. The germline gives CDR1 MNHEY, CDR2 SMNVEV (reference sequence). There are 17 residues in the CDR3.

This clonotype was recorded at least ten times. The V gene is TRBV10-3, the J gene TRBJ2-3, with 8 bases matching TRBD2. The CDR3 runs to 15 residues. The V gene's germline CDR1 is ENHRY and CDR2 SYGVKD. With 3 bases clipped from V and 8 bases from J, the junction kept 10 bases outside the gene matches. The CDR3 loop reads CAISDRGGLTITQYF. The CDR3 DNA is TGTGCCATCAGTGATCGGGGGGGGCTCACGATTACGCAGTATTTT.

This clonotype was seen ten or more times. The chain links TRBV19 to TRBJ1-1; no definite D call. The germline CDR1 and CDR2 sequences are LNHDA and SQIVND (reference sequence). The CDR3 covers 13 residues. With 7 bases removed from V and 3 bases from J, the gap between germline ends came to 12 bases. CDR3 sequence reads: CASTWRVDTEAFF. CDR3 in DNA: TGTGCCAGTACTTGGAGGGTGGACACTGAAGCTTTCTTT.

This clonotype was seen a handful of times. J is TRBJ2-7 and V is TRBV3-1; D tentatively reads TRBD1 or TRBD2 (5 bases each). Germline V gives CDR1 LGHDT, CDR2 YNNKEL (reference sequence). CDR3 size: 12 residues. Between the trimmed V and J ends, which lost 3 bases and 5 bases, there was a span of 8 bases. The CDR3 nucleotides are TGTGCCAGCAGCCACGAGGGACACGAGCAGTACTTC. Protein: CASSHEGHEQYF.

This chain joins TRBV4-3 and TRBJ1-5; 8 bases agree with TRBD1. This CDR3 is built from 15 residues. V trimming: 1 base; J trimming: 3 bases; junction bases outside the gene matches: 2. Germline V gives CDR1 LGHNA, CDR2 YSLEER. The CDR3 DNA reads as TGCGCCAGCAGCCAAGGGACAGGGTACAATCAGCCCCAGCATTTT. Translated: CASSQGTGYNQPQHF.

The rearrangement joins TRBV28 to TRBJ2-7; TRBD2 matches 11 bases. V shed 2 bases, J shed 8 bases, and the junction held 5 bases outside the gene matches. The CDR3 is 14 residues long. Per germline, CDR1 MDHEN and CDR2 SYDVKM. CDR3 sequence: CASSLLAGGAKQYF. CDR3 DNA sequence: TGTGCCAGCAGTTTACTAGCGGGGGGCGCCAAGCAGTACTTC.

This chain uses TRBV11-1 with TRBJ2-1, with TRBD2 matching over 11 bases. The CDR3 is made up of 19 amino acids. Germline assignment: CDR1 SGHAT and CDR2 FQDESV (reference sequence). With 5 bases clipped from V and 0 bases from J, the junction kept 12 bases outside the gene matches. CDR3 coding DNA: TGTGCCAGCAGCGTCAGCGGGACTAGCGGTTATAGCTCCTACAATGAGCAGTTCTTC. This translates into CASSVSGTSGYSSYNEQFF.

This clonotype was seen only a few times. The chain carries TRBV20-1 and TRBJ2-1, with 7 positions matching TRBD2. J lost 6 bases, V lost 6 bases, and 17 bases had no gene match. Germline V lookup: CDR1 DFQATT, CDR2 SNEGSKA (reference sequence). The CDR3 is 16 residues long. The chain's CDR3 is CSATPRGRALSNEQFF. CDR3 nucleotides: TGCAGTGCGACTCCCCGTGGGAGGGCCTTGAGCAATGAGCAGTTCTTC.

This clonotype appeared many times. DNA for the CDR3: TGTGCCAGCAGCCAAGGGGGACAAATAGCCAAAAACATTCAGTACTTC. Its translation: CASSQGGQIAKNIQYF. The J gene is TRBJ2-4, the V gene TRBV3-1; maybe TRBD1 (6 bases). The CDR3 covers 16 residues. Trimming cost V 1 base and J 0 bases, with 10 bases left between them. Germline loops: CDR1 LGHDT, CDR2 YNNKEL (reference sequence).

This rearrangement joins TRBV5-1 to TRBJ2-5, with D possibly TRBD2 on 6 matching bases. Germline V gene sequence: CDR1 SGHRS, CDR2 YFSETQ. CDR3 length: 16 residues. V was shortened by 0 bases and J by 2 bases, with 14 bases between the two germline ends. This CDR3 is CASSLEDLARQETQYF. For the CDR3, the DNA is TGCGCCAGCAGCTTGGAAGACCTAGCGCGACAAGAGACCCAGTACTTC.

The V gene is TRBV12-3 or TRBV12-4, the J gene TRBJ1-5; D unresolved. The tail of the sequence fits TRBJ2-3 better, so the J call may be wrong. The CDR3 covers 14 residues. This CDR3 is CASSPHDINQPQYF. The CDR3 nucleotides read TGTGCCAGCAGTCCACATGACATTAATCAGCCCCAGTATTTT.

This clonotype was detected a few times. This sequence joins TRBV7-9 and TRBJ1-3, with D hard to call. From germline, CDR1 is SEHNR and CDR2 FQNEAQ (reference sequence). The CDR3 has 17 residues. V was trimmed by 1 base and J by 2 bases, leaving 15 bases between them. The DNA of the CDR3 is TGTGCCAGCAGCTTAGTCGGGTGGCTGGGCCCTGGAAACACCATATATTTT. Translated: CASSLVGWLGPGNTIYF.

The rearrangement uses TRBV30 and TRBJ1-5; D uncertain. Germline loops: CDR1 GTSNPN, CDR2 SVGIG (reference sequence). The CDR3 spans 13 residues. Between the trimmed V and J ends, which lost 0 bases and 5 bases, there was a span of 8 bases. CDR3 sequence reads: CAWSVSQYQPQHF. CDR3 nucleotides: TGTGCCTGGAGTGTATCCCAATATCAGCCCCAGCATTTT. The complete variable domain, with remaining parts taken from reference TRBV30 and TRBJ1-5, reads SQTIHQWPATLVQPVGSPLSLECTVEGTSNPNLYWYRQAAGRGLQLLFYSVGIGQISSEVPQNLSASRPQDRQFILSSKKLLLSDSGFYLCAWSVSQYQPQHFGDGTRLSIL.

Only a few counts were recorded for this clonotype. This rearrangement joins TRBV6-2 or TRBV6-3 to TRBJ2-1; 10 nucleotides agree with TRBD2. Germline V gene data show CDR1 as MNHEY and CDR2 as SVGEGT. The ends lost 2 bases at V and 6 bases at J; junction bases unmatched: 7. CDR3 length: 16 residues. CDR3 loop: CASSYARLAGPNEQFF. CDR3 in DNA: TGTGCCAGCAGTTACGCAAGACTAGCGGGTCCCAATGAGCAGTTCTTC.

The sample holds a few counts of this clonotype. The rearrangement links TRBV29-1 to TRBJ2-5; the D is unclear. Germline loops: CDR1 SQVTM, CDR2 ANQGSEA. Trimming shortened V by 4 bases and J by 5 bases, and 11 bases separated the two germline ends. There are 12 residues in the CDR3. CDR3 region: CSVVLVLETQYF. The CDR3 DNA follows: TGCAGCGTTGTTTTGGTCCTGGAGACCCAGTACTTC. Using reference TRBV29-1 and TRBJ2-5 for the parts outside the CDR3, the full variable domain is SAVISQKPSRDICQRGTSLTIQCQVDSQVTMMFWYRQQPGQSLTLIATANQGSEATYESGFVIDKFPISRPNLTFSTLTVSNMSPEDSSIYLCSVVLVLETQYFGPGTRLLVL.

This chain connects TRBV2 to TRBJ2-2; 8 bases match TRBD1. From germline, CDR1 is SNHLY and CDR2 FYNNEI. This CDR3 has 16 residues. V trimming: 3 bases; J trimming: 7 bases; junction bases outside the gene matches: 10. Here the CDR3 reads CASSDGGQGSIGELFF. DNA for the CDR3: TGTGCCAGCAGTGATGGTGGACAGGGCTCTATCGGGGAGCTGTTTTTT.

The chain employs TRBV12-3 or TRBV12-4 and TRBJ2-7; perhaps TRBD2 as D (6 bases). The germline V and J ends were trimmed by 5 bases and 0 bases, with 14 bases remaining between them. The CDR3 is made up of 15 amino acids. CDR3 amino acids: CASSGRLYSSYEQYF. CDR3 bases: TGTGCCAGCAGTGGGAGGCTTTATTCCTCCTACGAGCAGTACTTC.

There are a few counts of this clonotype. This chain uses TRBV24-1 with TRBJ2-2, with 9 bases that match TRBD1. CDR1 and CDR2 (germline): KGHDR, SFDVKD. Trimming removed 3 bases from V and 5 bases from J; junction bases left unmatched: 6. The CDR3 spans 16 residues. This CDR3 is CATSDQGQGRTGELFF. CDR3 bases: TGTGCCACCAGTGATCAAGGACAGGGGAGAACCGGGGAGCTGTTTTTT.

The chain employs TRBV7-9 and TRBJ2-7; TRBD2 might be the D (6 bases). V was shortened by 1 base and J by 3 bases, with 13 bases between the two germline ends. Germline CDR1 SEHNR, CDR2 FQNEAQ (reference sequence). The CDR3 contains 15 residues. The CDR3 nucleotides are TGTGCCAGCAGCTTAGGGTCTAGCGCTTACTACGAGCAGTACTTC. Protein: CASSLGSSAYYEQYF.

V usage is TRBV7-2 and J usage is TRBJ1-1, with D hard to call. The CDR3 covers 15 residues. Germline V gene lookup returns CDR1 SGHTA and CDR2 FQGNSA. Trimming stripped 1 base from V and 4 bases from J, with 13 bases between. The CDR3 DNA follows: TGTGCCAGCAGCTTAGAGGCGATCTCAGCCACTGAAGCTTTCTTT. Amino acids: CASSLEAISATEAFF.

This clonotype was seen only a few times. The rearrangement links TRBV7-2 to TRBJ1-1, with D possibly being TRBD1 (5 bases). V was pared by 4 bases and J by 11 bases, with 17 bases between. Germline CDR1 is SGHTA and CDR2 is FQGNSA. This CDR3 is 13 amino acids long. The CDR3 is CASSSSGGREAFF. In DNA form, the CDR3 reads TGTGCCAGCAGCTCATCCGGGGGTCGAGAGGCTTTCTTT.

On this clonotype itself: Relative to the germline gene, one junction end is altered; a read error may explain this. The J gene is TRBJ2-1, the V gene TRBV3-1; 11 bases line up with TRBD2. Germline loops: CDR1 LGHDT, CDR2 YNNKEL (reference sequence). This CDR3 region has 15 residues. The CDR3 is CSSSQDTSGSNEQFF. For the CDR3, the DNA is TGTTCCAGCAGCCAGGACACTAGCGGGAGCAATGAGCAGTTCTTC.

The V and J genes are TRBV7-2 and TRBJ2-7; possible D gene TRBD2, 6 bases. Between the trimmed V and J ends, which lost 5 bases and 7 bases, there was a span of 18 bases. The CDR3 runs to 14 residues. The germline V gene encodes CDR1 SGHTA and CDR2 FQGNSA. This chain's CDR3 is CASSPGLGFGEQYF. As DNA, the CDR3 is TGTGCCAGCAGCCCGGGACTGGGGTTTGGTGAGCAGTACTTC.

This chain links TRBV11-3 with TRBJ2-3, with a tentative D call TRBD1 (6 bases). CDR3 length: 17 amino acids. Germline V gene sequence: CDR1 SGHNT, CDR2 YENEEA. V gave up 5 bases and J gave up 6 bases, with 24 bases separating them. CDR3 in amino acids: CASSPRGGRGYPDTQYF. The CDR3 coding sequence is TGTGCCAGCAGCCCCAGAGGTGGCAGGGGATACCCTGATACGCAGTATTTT.

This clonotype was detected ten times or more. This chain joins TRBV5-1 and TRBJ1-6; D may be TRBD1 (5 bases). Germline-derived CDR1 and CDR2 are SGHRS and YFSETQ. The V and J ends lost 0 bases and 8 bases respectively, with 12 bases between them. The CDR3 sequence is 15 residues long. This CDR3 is CASSLAVQGYSPLHF. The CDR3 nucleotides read TGCGCCAGCAGCTTGGCCGTCCAGGGATATTCACCCCTCCACTTT.

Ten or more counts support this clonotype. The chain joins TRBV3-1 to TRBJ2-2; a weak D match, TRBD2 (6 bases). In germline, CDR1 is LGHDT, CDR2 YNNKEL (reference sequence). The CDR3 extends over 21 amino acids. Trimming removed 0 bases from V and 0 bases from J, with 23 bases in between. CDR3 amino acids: CASSQDRPSVTGVPNTGELFF. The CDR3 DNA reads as TGTGCCAGCAGCCAAGATCGTCCTAGCGTAACCGGCGTGCCGAACACCGGGGAGCTGTTTTTT.

The chain's CDR3 is CSAQSGTGVGANVLTF. CDR3 sequence (DNA): TGCAGTGCGCAATCCGGGACAGGGGTTGGGGCCAACGTCCTGACTTTC. J is TRBJ2-6 and V is TRBV20-1; the match to TRBD1 covers 10 bases. CDR1 DFQATT and CDR2 SNEGSKA come from the germline V gene (reference sequence). The CDR3 totals 16 residues. V lost 6 bases and J lost 3; bases outside the gene matches: 8.

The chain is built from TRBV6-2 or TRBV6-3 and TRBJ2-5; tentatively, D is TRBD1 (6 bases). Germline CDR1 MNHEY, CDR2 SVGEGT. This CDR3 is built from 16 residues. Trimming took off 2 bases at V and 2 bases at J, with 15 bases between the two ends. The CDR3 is CASSYVGPGQQETQYF. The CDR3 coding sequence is TGTGCCAGCAGTTACGTTGGACCGGGACAACAAGAGACCCAGTACTTC.

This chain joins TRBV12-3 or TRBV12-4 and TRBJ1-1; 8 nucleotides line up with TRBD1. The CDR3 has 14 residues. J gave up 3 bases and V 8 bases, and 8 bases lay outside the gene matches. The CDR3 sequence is CASRQTGEDTEAFF. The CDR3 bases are TGTGCCAGCCGACAGACAGGGGAGGACACTGAAGCTTTCTTT.

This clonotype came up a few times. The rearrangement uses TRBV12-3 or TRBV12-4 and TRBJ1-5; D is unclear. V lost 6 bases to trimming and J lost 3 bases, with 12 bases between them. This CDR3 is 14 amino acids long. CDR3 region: CASSPDNYNQPQHF. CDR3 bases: TGTGCCAGCAGCCCCGACAACTACAATCAGCCCCAGCATTTT.